This is a list of T cell receptor beta chains from one sample in a study of quantifying T cell responses using KT2 cells. One entry per CDR3 protein, called by TCRdb with MiXCR from the UMI-ligation and nested PCR reads. The sample has fewer than 60,000 distinct CDR3 sequences; approximately 10% are singletons. The specimen was PBMCs spiked with cells of the T cell clone KT2. The origin of the receptors is a human donor. Each CDR3 is given with its conserved first and last residue. The D gene is left open where the match is weak. Size tells how often a clone was seen (once, few, many) or the class of an expanded clone, and some rows leave it out.

DNA: TGCGCCAGCAGCCAACCCCTAGCCAAAAACATTCAGTACTTC
CDR3: CASSQPLAKNIQYF
V: TRBV4-1
size: NA
length: 14
D: NA
J: TRBJ2-4

DNA: TGCAGTGCTAGAGTGTCGGGTAGGAGCACTGAAGCTTTCTTT
CDR3: CSARVSGRSTEAFF
V: TRBV20-1
size: NA
length: 14
D: NA
J: TRBJ1-1

DNA: TGTGCCAGCTCACCACTAGGACAGATGAACACTGAAGCTTTCTTT
CDR3: CASSPLGQMNTEAFF
V: TRBV18
size: NA
length: 15
D: NA
J: TRBJ1-1

DNA: TGTGCCAGCAGTTACTACAGGGTCAATGAGCAGTTCTTC
CDR3: CASSYYRVNEQFF
V: TRBV2
size: NA
length: 13
D: NA
J: TRBJ2-1

DNA: TGTGCCAGCAGTCAGACTAGCTCCACAGATACGCAGTATTTT
CDR3: CASSQTSSTDTQYF
V: TRBV3-1
size: many
length: 14
D: TRBD2
J: TRBJ2-3

DNA: TGCGCCAGCAGCGTCGGGAACACTGAAGCTTTCTTT
CDR3: CASSVGNTEAFF
V: TRBV5-1
size: NA
length: 12
D: NA
J: TRBJ1-1

DNA: TGTGCCAGCAACCGCCTAGCGCCGAACACCGGGGAGCTGTTTTTT
CDR3: CASNRLAPNTGELFF
V: TRBV12-3/TRBV12-4
size: many
length: 15
D: NA
J: TRBJ2-2

DNA: TGTGCCAGCAGCTCCCAAGTCACAGATACGCAGTATTTT
CDR3: CASSSQVTDTQYF
V: TRBV7-2
size: many
length: 13
D: NA
J: TRBJ2-3

DNA: TGCGCCAGCAGCTTAGGACAGGGGACCTCTGGGGCCAACGTCCTGACTTTC
CDR3: CASSLGQGTSGANVLTF
V: TRBV4-1
size: many
length: 17
D: TRBD1
J: TRBJ2-6

DNA: TGTGCCAGCGCCACTCGGGTTGAGCAGTACTTC
CDR3: CASATRVEQYF
V: TRBV2
size: NA
length: 11
D: NA
J: TRBJ2-7

DNA: TGCGCCAGCAGCCTTGATGGTACGGCTCGGTATGGCTACACCTTC
CDR3: CASSLDGTARYGYTF
V: TRBV5-1
size: NA
length: 15
D: NA
J: TRBJ1-2

DNA: TGTGCCATCAGTGCGGGACAATGGGGGGATGAGCAGTTCTTC
CDR3: CAISAGQWGDEQFF
V: TRBV10-3
size: NA
length: 14
D: NA
J: TRBJ2-1

DNA: TGTGCCACCAGCGCGCGTACCGGGACACGGACTAGCGGGGGGGCCCGCAATGAGCAGTTCTTC
CDR3: CATSARTGTRTSGGARNEQFF
V: TRBV15
size: few
length: 21
D: TRBD2
J: TRBJ2-1

DNA: TGTGCCAGCGGCCCTGGACAGGGGGAGGGATACCCCCAGGAGACCCAGTACTTC
CDR3: CASGPGQGEGYPQETQYF
V: TRBV2
size: NA
length: 18
D: TRBD1
J: TRBJ2-5

DNA: TGCAGTGCTAGAGGGGTGAATGGCTACACCTTC
CDR3: CSARGVNGYTF
V: TRBV20-1
size: NA
length: 11
D: NA
J: TRBJ1-2

DNA: TGTGCCAGCACCCTTGTGGGGGGCACTGAAGCTTTCTTT
CDR3: CASTLVGGTEAFF
V: TRBV6-2/TRBV6-3
size: few
length: 13
D: NA
J: TRBJ1-1

DNA: TGTGCCAGCAGTTCCCGACAGGGGTATAGCAATCAGCCCCAGCATTTT
CDR3: CASSSRQGYSNQPQHF
V: TRBV6-6
size: NA
length: 16
D: TRBD1
J: TRBJ1-5

DNA: TGCGCCAGCAGCTTGCAGGGGAAAAATTCACCCCTCCACTTT
CDR3: CASSLQGKNSPLHF
V: TRBV5-1
size: NA
length: 14
D: NA
J: TRBJ1-6

DNA: TGTGCCAGCACTTCCGGGGGAGGCACAGATACGCAGTATTTT
CDR3: CASTSGGGTDTQYF
V: TRBV6-2/TRBV6-3
size: NA
length: 14
D: NA
J: TRBJ2-3

DNA: TGTGCCAGCACCCCGACGGGGCAACTTAATCAGCCCCAGCATTTT
CDR3: CASTPTGQLNQPQHF
V: TRBV6-2/TRBV6-3
size: few
length: 15
D: NA
J: TRBJ1-5

DNA: TGTGCCAGCAGCTTCCGGGGACAAGAGACCCAGTACTTC
CDR3: CASSFRGQETQYF
V: TRBV5-6
size: few
length: 13
D: NA
J: TRBJ2-5

DNA: TGTGCCAGCGATTGGACAGGGGTTGGAAATGAAGCTTTCTTT
CDR3: CASDWTGVGNEAFF
V: TRBV11-2
size: many
length: 14
D: TRBD1
J: TRBJ1-1

DNA: TGTGCCAGCAGCTTAGATGGCTACACCTTC
CDR3: CASSLDGYTF
V: TRBV7-9
size: few
length: 10
D: NA
J: TRBJ1-2

DNA: TGTGCTAGTGGACCTACAGGCAATGAGCAGTTCTTC
CDR3: CASGPTGNEQFF
V: TRBV12-5
size: few
length: 12
D: NA
J: TRBJ2-1

DNA: TGTGCCAGCAGCCTAGTACCCCCGGGACAGGGGACCTACGAGCAGTACTTC
CDR3: CASSLVPPGQGTYEQYF
V: TRBV6-1
size: NA
length: 17
D: TRBD1
J: TRBJ2-7

DNA: TGTGCCAGCAGTGAAGTGATCTCCCCGGACGCATACAATGAGCAGTTCTTC
CDR3: CASSEVISPDAYNEQFF
V: TRBV2
size: many
length: 17
D: NA
J: TRBJ2-1

DNA: TGTGCCAGCAGTATGGACAGGGTTGGGGTCCGTAAGCCCCAGCATTTT
CDR3: CASSMDRVGVRKPQHF
V: TRBV12-3/TRBV12-4
size: NA
length: 16
D: TRBD1
J: TRBJ1-5

DNA: TGTGCCAGCAGTGACACAGGGGGCTCCTACAATGAGCAGTTCTTC
CDR3: CASSDTGGSYNEQFF
V: TRBV6-4
size: many
length: 15
D: TRBD1
J: TRBJ2-1

DNA: TGCGCCAGCAGCTTGGGGGCTCTGGCGGGGGGGGAAGAGACCCAGTACTTC
CDR3: CASSLGALAGGEETQYF
V: TRBV5-1
size: many
length: 17
D: TRBD2
J: TRBJ2-5

DNA: TGTGCCAGCACCCCTTTCATCACCGGGGAGCTGTTTTTT
CDR3: CASTPFITGELFF
V: TRBV7-9
size: NA
length: 13
D: NA
J: TRBJ2-2

DNA: TGCGCCAGCAGCCAAGAGGGGAGCGCGGATACGCAGTATTTT
CDR3: CASSQEGSADTQYF
V: TRBV4-3
size: few
length: 14
D: NA
J: TRBJ2-3

DNA: TGTGCCAGCAGTGAGGACAGGGTTGGGGCCAACGTCCTGACTTTC
CDR3: CASSEDRVGANVLTF
V: TRBV2
size: few
length: 15
D: TRBD1
J: TRBJ2-6

DNA: TGTGCCAGCAGTTCCTATAGCTGGAACACCGGGGAGCTGTTTTTT
CDR3: CASSSYSWNTGELFF
V: TRBV27
size: NA
length: 15
D: NA
J: TRBJ2-2

DNA: TGTGCCAGCACTGCTGACGGGATTCTGACCTGGGAGCAGTTCTTC
CDR3: CASTADGILTWEQFF
V: TRBV6-1
size: NA
length: 15
D: NA
J: TRBJ2-1

DNA: TGTGCCAGCAGCTTAACTTTTGCGGGAGGGACCACAGATACGCAGTATTTT
CDR3: CASSLTFAGGTTDTQYF
V: TRBV7-3
size: many
length: 17
D: TRBD2
J: TRBJ2-3

DNA: TGTGCCAGCAGACCGCCCCCTTGGGGTACGCAGTATTTT
CDR3: CASRPPPWGTQYF
V: TRBV7-3
size: NA
length: 13
D: NA
J: TRBJ2-3

DNA: TGTGCCACCAGTCCGGGAAGCTATGGCTACACCTTC
CDR3: CATSPGSYGYTF
V: TRBV24-1
size: NA
length: 12
D: NA
J: TRBJ1-2